This T cell receptor (beta chain) was sequenced for a study of T cell responses to AZD1222 COVID-19 vaccine. Study summary: Some second doses came at about 4 weeks and others at about 12 weeks; these were pooled. Notes on the study in general: Only six individuals given AZD1222 were seropositive at baseline. White British donors predominated, females outnumbered males, and clonal diversity was possibly underestimated. Reportedly, nearly half the spike-specific TCRs target unmutated variant regions.

TCRdb keeps only in-frame clones here, not all; method: immunoSEQ multiplex PCR. The sample has 95,000 to 150,000 clones; more than 80% are singletons. This clone turned up a few times. Its cognate antigen is unknown. The length of the CDR3 is 15 residues. In germline, CDR1 is LNHDA, CDR2 SQIVND (reference sequence). Deletions cut 6 bases from V and 8 bases from J, with 19 bases between. The chain joins TRBV19 to TRBJ1-4; D remains unclear. Here the sequenced sample was peripheral blood, taken on day 0 of AZD1222 vaccination. This TCR was sampled from an adult in good health. The CDR3 DNA follows: TGTGCCAGTAGCCTCCTCGGGAGGGTAGGCGAAAAACTGTTTTTT. Translation: CASSLLGRVGEKLFF.